The 26 T cell receptor beta chains reported below all come from one sample, sequenced in a study of Graves' ophthalmopathy and Graves' hyperthyroidism. Amplification targeted the TCR beta CDR3 regions, with RNA transcripts as the source material. HTBI-primed first-round RT-PCR preceded second-round multiplex PCR. From the multiplex PCR reads, TCRdb called clonotypes with MiXCR, one entry per CDR3 protein. The table shows about 740,000 distinct CDR3 sequences, with 35% to 50% occurring only once. Sequencing was performed on peripheral blood. The receptors were gathered from an adult man with Graves' ophthalmopathy.

The chain carries TRBV12-3 or TRBV12-4 and TRBJ1-4; weak D call: TRBD1 (5 bases). This CDR3 has 14 amino acids. V was shortened by 5 bases and J by 0 bases, with 7 bases between the two germline ends. As DNA, the CDR3 is TGTGCCAGCAGTACGACAGCAACTAATGAAAAACTGTTTTTT. Encoded protein: CASSTTATNEKLFF.

In this sample, this clonotype turned up a few times. The V call is TRBV7-9, the J call TRBJ1-2; D ambiguous. This CDR3 is built from 14 residues. Germline CDR1 reads SEHNR; CDR2 reads FQNEAQ (reference sequence). The ends were cut back, 1 base at V and 4 bases at J, with 10 bases in the middle. CDR3: CASSLEYGSYGYTF. The CDR3 bases are TGTGCCAGCAGCTTAGAATATGGCAGCTATGGCTACACCTTC.

The chain uses TRBV20-1 and TRBJ2-5; D is possibly TRBD1 (5 bases). The CDR3 runs to 14 residues. CDR1 DFQATT and CDR2 SNEGSKA come from the germline V gene (reference sequence). Trimming removed 6 bases from V and 1 base from J, with 15 bases in between. For the CDR3, the DNA is TGCAGTGCCTACTGGGGCGGCTCCCAAGAGACCCAGTACTTC. Amino acids: CSAYWGGSQETQYF.

This clonotype has more than one count but fewer than ten. The rearrangement joins TRBV7-3 to TRBJ2-1; D unresolved. The germline gives CDR1 SGHTA, CDR2 FQGTGA. Deletions cut 5 bases from V and 6 bases from J, with 11 bases between. The CDR3 runs to 13 residues. CDR3 sequence: CASSDGPGNEQFF. CDR3 bases: TGTGCCAGCAGCGACGGGCCAGGCAATGAGCAGTTCTTC.

This clonotype was seen ten or more times. The chain joins TRBV15 to TRBJ2-7, with a weak D call TRBD1 (5 bases). Trimming pared 1 base from V and 5 bases from J, leaving 15 bases between. The CDR3 has 15 amino acids. The germline CDR1 and CDR2 sequences are LNHNV and YYDKDF (reference sequence). The chain's CDR3 is CATSRGPARVNEQYF. The CDR3 DNA is TGTGCCACCAGCAGAGGCCCCGCCAGGGTCAACGAGCAGTACTTC.

This clonotype was seen only a few times. The chain is built from TRBV20-1 and TRBJ2-7, with TRBD2 matching 11 bases. Germline V gene sequence: CDR1 DFQATT, CDR2 SNEGSKA (reference sequence). With 2 bases clipped from V and 3 bases from J, the junction kept 6 bases outside the gene matches. This CDR3 has 15 residues. CDR3 sequence: CSARPGLAARYEQYF. The CDR3 DNA sequence: TGCAGTGCTAGACCGGGACTAGCGGCCCGCTACGAGCAGTACTTC.

This clonotype was recorded at least ten times. This chain uses TRBV7-8 with TRBJ1-5; a weak D match, TRBD1 (5 bases). Trimming pared 4 bases from V and 3 bases from J, leaving 13 bases between. CDR1 SGHVS and CDR2 FQNEAQ come from the germline V gene. CDR3 length equals 15 residues. CDR3 bases: TGTGCCAGCAGCTCCCGATCGGGGGTCAATCAGCCCCAGCATTTT. Translating gives CASSSRSGVNQPQHF.

The chain is built from TRBV2 and TRBJ1-2; tentatively, D is TRBD1 (6 bases). The germline CDR1 and CDR2 sequences are SNHLY and FYNNEI. Trimming shortened V by 5 bases and J by 4 bases, and 17 bases separated the two germline ends. The CDR3 loop spans 15 amino acids. The DNA of the CDR3 is TGTGCCAGCAGTTCATTACTCGGACAGACCTATGGCTACACCTTC. Protein sequence: CASSSLLGQTYGYTF.

V gene TRBV10-3 combines with J gene TRBJ1-2, with D unresolved. V lost 5 bases and J lost 5, with 18 bases in between. Germline V lookup: CDR1 ENHRY, CDR2 SYGVKD. The CDR3 length is 15 residues. The CDR3 region is CAISYAGGRGYGYTF. As DNA, the CDR3 is TGTGCCATCAGTTACGCCGGAGGCAGAGGATATGGCTACACCTTC.

This clonotype was picked up a small number of times. The rearrangement links TRBV2 to TRBJ2-7; D is perhaps TRBD1 (6 bases). V lost 6 bases, J lost 2 bases, and 17 bases lay in between. CDR1 SNHLY and CDR2 FYNNEI come from the germline V gene. The CDR3 length is 15 residues. The CDR3 DNA reads as TGTGCCAGCAGCAGAACAGGGCAAGGGGCCTACGAGCAGTACTTC. Its translation is CASSRTGQGAYEQYF.

This clonotype was counted only a few times. CDR3 amino acids: CASSTPLAGAPQGQYF. The CDR3 DNA is TGCGCCAGCAGCACTCCACTAGCGGGAGCTCCCCAGGGGCAGTACTTC. The chain has TRBV5-1 and TRBJ2-7, with 11 nucleotides matching TRBD2. CDR3 length equals 16 residues. V was pared by 4 bases and J by 9 bases, with 15 bases of the junction left unmatched. Germline loops: CDR1 SGHRS, CDR2 YFSETQ. Based on the CDR3 plus reference TRBV5-1 and TRBJ2-7, the full variable domain is KAGVTQTPRYLIKTRGQQVTLSCSPISGHRSVSWYQQTPGQGLQFLFEYFSETQRNKGNFPGRFSGRQFSNSRSEMNVSTLELGDSALYLCASSTPLAGAPQGQYFGPGTRLTVT.

The chain recombines TRBV19 with TRBJ2-2; 9 bases align to TRBD1. The germline V gene encodes CDR1 LNHDA and CDR2 SQIVND (reference sequence). This CDR3 has 15 amino acids. V dropped 7 bases and J dropped 5; count of bases not matched to a gene: 8. In DNA form, the CDR3 reads TGTGCCAGTAATAAGGGGACAGGGCGGACCGGGGAGCTGTTTTTT. This translates into CASNKGTGRTGELFF.

This clonotype was detected ten times or more. This sequence joins TRBV7-9 and TRBJ1-5; TRBD1 aligns across 8 bases. V lost 4 bases, J lost 5 bases, and 7 bases stayed unmatched. CDR1 is SEHNR and CDR2 is FQNEAQ in the germline V gene (reference sequence). The CDR3 extends over 15 amino acids. The CDR3 loop reads CASSSDGQGYQPQHF. The CDR3 DNA sequence: TGTGCCAGCAGCTCTGACGGACAGGGCTATCAGCCCCAGCATTTT.

The chain recombines TRBV5-4 with TRBJ2-2, with D possibly matching TRBD2 (5 bases). V lost 0 bases and J 6 bases, leaving 12 bases between the germline ends. Germline loops: CDR1 SGHNT, CDR2 YYREEE (reference sequence). This CDR3 contains 15 residues. The CDR3 sequence is CASSLAGLSAGELFF. The CDR3 nucleotides are TGTGCCAGCAGCTTGGCGGGGTTAAGCGCCGGGGAGCTGTTTTTT. Filled out from reference TRBV5-4 and TRBJ2-2, the complete variable domain reads ETGVTQSPTHLIKTRGQQVTLRCSSQSGHNTVSWYQQALGQGPQFIFQYYREEENGRGNFPPRFSGLQFPNYSSELNVNALELDDSALYLCASSLAGLSAGELFFGEGSRLTVL.

J is TRBJ1-1 and V is TRBV29-1; possible D gene TRBD1, 6 bases. The V and J ends lost 6 bases and 0 bases respectively, with 11 bases between them. The CDR3 covers 13 residues. The germline V gene has CDR1 SQVTM and CDR2 ANQGSEA. The CDR3 region has the DNA TGCAGCGTGCAGACAGGAGTGAACACTGAAGCTTTCTTT. Protein: CSVQTGVNTEAFF. The full variable domain, its missing parts supplied by reference TRBV29-1 and TRBJ1-1, is SAVISQKPSRDICQRGTSLTIQCQVDSQVTMMFWYRQQPGQSLTLIATANQGSEATYESGFVIDKFPISRPNLTFSTLTVSNMSPEDSSIYLCSVQTGVNTEAFFGQGTRLTVV.

This clonotype showed up just a few times. Germline is not matched at one junction end, which may reflect a read error. V and J are TRBV10-3 and TRBJ1-1; no clear D. This CDR3 has 13 residues. CDR1 is ENHRY and CDR2 is SYGVKD in the germline V gene. CDR3 in DNA: TGTGCCAGCAGTGTACAGCAGAACACTGAAGCTTTCTTT. This translates into CASSVQQNTEAFF.

The chain employs TRBV7-9 and TRBJ2-7; the match to TRBD1 covers 7 bases. J was trimmed by 3 bases and V by 4 bases; bases with no gene match: 9. Germline V lookup: CDR1 SEHNR, CDR2 FQNEAQ (reference sequence). This CDR3 is 15 amino acids long. The CDR3 spells CASSSQPGQYYEQYF. The CDR3 coding sequence is TGTGCCAGCAGCTCACAACCGGGACAGTACTACGAGCAGTACTTC. The full variable domain, with the rest looked up from reference TRBV7-9 and TRBJ2-7, is DTGVSQNPRHKITKRGQNVTFRCDPISEHNRLYWYRQTLGQGPEFLTYFQNEAQLEKSRLLSDRFSAERPKGSFSTLEIQRTEQGDSAMYLCASSSQPGQYYEQYFGPGTRLTVT.

This clonotype was counted a few times. This rearrangement joins TRBV28 to TRBJ2-5, with TRBD1 as a possible D gene (5 bases). Trimming removed 7 bases at V and 4 bases at J, with 13 bases between. This CDR3 has 13 amino acids. Looked up from germline, CDR1 is MDHEN and CDR2 is SYDVKM. The CDR3 coding sequence is TGTGCCAGCACCCCCGACAGAGTAGAGACCCAGTACTTC. Residues: CASTPDRVETQYF.

The sample holds one count of this clonotype. This rearrangement joins TRBV25-1 to TRBJ1-5, with TRBD1 matching 9 bases. The CDR3 spans 15 residues. Germline-derived CDR1 and CDR2 are MGHDK and SYGVNS. V lost 6 bases to trimming and J lost 5 bases; unmatched junction nucleotides: 8. The CDR3 sequence: CASSSRRTGDQPQHF. CDR3 DNA sequence: TGTGCCAGCAGCAGCCGACGGACAGGGGATCAGCCCCAGCATTTT.

The gene calls are TRBV2 and TRBJ2-7; 8 nucleotides line up with TRBD1. CDR1 and CDR2 from the germline V gene are SNHLY and FYNNEI. This CDR3 is 16 amino acids long. Trimming took 4 bases from V and 0 from J; bases not matched to a gene: 8. The CDR3 DNA follows: TGTGCCAGCAGTGGGGACAGGTCATTGAACTCCTACGAGCAGTACTTC. Translation gives CASSGDRSLNSYEQYF.

The CDR3: CSVVGSPAFF. For the CDR3, the DNA is TGCAGCGTTGTGGGGTCTCCGGCTTTCTTT. The chain employs TRBV29-1 and TRBJ1-1, with D uncertain. From germline, CDR1 is SQVTM and CDR2 ANQGSEA. The length of the CDR3 is 10 residues. V was pared by 4 bases and J by 11 bases, with 11 bases between. The whole variable domain, filled in from reference TRBV29-1 and TRBJ1-1, reads SAVISQKPSRDICQRGTSLTIQCQVDSQVTMMFWYRQQPGQSLTLIATANQGSEATYESGFVIDKFPISRPNLTFSTLTVSNMSPEDSSIYLCSVVGSPAFFGQGTRLTVV.

This sequence joins TRBV25-1 and TRBJ2-2; 9 bases match TRBD2. Germline V gives CDR1 MGHDK, CDR2 SYGVNS. CDR3 length: 17 residues. Trimming cost V 7 bases and J 1 base; bases outside gene matches: 10. The CDR3 here is CASIARPAGGNTGELFF. The CDR3 DNA reads as TGTGCCAGCATTGCCCGCCCAGCGGGGGGGAACACCGGGGAGCTGTTTTTT.

CDR3 bases: TGCAGCCAATTCAAGGGGAATTCACCCCTCCACTTT. It yields the protein CSQFKGNSPLHF. The chain combines TRBV29-1 with TRBJ1-6, with D possibly TRBD1 on 5 matching bases. The CDR3 has 12 amino acids. Germline V gene sequence: CDR1 SQVTM, CDR2 ANQGSEA. V was trimmed by 8 bases and J by 7 bases, leaving 12 bases between them.

As concerns this clonotype: The junction differs from germline at one of its ends, possibly a read error. This chain links TRBV12-3 or TRBV12-4 with TRBJ2-5, with 9 bases aligning to TRBD1. The CDR3 is made up of 11 amino acids. CDR3 protein: CASSARDRVAF. The CDR3 nucleotides are TGTGCCAGCAGCGCCCGGGACAGGGTGGCCTTC.

The V gene is TRBV29-1, the J gene TRBJ2-1; TRBD1 matches at 7 bases. Unmatched junction bases numbered 2, after V lost 3 bases and J lost 9 bases. The CDR3 length is 11 residues. Germline V gene data show CDR1 as SQVTM and CDR2 as ANQGSEA. The CDR3 loop reads CSVETGLEQFF. The DNA for the CDR3 is TGCAGCGTTGAGACAGGGCTTGAGCAGTTCTTC.

To note about this clonotype: The DNA is left out, because the CDR3 cannot be placed on it with certainty; the CDR3 is given as TCRdb lists it. V usage is TRBV10-3 and J usage is TRBJ1-2; TRBD1, the table's D call, was not compared with the DNA. The CDR3 has 14 residues if both end residues are counted. Germline assignment: CDR1 ENHRY and CDR2 SYGVKD. The CDR3 protein is CASIPRDRSYGCTF.